This T cell receptor beta chain was retrieved from a study of control samples from healthy donors and cancer patients. Germline CDR1 SGHNT, CDR2 YYREEE (reference sequence). CDR3 length: 15 amino acids. Losses at the gene ends were 1 base for V and 1 base for J; bases not matched to a gene: 2. The repertoire was sequenced with immunoSEQ multiplex PCR; TCRdb's copy has only in-frame clones and lacks some. Of approximately 150,000 clones listed, about 91% are singletons. The source of this sequence is a woman in her forties in good health. The rearrangement uses TRBV5-4 and TRBJ1-1; 9 nucleotides match TRBD1. Sequencing input: blood. In nucleotides, the CDR3 is TGTGCCAGCAGCTTGTACAGGGGGCGGAACACTGAAGCTTTCTTT. Translation gives CASSLYRGRNTEAFF.